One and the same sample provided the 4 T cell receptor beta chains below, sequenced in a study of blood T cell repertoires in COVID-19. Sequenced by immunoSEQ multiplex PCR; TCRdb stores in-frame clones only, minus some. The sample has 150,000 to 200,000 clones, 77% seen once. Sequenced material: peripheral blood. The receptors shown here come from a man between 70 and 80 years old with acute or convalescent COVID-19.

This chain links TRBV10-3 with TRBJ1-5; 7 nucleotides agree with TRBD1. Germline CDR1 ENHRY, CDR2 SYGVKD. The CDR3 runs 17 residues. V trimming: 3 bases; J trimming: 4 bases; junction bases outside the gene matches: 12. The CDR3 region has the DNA TGTGCCATCAGTGACTCCAACCAGGACAGGTTTAATCAGCCCCAGCATTTT. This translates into CAISDSNQDRFNQPQHF.

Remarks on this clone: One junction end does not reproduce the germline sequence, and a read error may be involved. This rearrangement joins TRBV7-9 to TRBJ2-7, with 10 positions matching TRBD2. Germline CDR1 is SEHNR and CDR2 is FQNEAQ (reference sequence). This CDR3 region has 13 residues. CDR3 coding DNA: TGTGCCAGCAGCGTAGCGGGAGGCTACGAGCAGTACTTC. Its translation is CASSVAGGYEQYF. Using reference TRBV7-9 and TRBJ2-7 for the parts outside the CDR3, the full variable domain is DTGVSQNPRHKITKRGQNVTFRCDPISEHNRLYWYRQTLGQGPEFLTYFQNEAQLEKSRLLSDRFSAERPKGSFSTLEIQRTEQGDSAMYLCASSVAGGYEQYFGPGTRLTVT.

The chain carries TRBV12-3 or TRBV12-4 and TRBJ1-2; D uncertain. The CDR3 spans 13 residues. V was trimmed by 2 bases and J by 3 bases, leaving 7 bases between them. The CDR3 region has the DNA TGTGCCAGCAGTTTAAACACAGACTATGGCTACACCTTC. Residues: CASSLNTDYGYTF.

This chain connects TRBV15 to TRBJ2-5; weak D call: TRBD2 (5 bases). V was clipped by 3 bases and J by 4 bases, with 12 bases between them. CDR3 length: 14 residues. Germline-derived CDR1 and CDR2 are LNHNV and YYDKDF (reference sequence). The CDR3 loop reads CATSRPALAETQYF. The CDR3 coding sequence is TGTGCCACCAGCAGGCCCGCTCTAGCAGAGACCCAGTACTTC.